This T cell receptor beta chain was sequenced in a study of response to subunit inactivated influenza vaccine. Regarding the study as a whole: Few additional T cells are recruited per seasonal influenza vaccination, authors suggested.

CDR1 is LGHNA, CDR2 YSLEER, per germline. The CDR3 consists of 15 residues. J gave up 6 bases and V 3 bases, and 4 bases lay outside the gene matches. MiXCR was run by TCRdb on the RT-PCR reads, yielding one entry per CDR3 protein. Among over 150,000 distinct CDR3 sequences listed, about a tenth were seen once. Comments on this clonotype: Its antigen is undetermined.

The chain combines TRBV4-3 with TRBJ2-7; 14 nucleotides align to TRBD2. This sequence originates from a man in his forties or fifties who received an inactivated influenza vaccine. The input for sequencing was non-naive T cells sorted from PBMCs, taken more than 35 days after vaccination. CDR3 DNA sequence: TGCGCCAGCAGCCAGGGACTAGCGGGAGTAGCCGAGCAGTACTTC. Translating gives CASSQGLAGVAEQYF.